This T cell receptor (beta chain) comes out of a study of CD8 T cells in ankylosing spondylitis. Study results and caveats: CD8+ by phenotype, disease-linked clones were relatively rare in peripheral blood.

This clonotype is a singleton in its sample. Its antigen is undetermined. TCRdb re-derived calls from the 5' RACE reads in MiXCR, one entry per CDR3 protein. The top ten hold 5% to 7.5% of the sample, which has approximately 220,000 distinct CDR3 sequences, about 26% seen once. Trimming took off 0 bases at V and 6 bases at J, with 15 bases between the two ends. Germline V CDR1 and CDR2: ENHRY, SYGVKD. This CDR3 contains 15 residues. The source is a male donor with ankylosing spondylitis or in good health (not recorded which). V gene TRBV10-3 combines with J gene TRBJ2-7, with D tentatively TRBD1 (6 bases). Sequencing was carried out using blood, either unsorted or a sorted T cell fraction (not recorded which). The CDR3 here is CAISESLGGWGEQYF. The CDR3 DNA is TGTGCCATCAGTGAGTCGTTAGGGGGATGGGGCGAGCAGTACTTC.